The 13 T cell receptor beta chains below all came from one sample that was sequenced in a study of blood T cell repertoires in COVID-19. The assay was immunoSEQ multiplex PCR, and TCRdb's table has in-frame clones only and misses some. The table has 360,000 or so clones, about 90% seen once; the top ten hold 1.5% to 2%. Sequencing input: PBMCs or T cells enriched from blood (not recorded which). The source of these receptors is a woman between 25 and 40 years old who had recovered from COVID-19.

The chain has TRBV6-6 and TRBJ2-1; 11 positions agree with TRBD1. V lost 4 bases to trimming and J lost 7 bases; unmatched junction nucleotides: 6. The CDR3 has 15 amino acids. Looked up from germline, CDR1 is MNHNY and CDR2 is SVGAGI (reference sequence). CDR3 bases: TGTGCCAGCAGTTTCCCGGGACAGGGGGTGAATGAGCAGTTCTTC. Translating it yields CASSFPGQGVNEQFF.

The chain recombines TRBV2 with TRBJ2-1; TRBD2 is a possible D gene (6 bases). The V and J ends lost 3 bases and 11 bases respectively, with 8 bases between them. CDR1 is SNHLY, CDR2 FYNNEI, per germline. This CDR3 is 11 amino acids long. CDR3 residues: CASSDGGKQFF. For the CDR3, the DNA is TGTGCCAGCAGTGATGGGGGGAAGCAGTTCTTC.

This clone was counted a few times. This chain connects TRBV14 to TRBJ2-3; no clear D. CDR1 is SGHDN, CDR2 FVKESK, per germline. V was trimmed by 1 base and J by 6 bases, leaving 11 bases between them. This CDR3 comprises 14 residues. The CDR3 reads CASSQGSRRDTQYF. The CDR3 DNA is TGTGCCAGCAGCCAAGGTAGCAGACGGGATACGCAGTATTTT.

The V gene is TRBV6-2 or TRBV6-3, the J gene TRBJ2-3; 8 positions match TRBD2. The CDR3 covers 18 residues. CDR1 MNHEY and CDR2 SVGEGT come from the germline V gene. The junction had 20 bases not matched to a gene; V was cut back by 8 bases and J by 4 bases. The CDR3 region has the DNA TGTGCCAGCCGCCGTCCGGATGGCGGGGGGACCCGCGCAGATACGCAGTATTTT. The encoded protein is CASRRPDGGGTRADTQYF.

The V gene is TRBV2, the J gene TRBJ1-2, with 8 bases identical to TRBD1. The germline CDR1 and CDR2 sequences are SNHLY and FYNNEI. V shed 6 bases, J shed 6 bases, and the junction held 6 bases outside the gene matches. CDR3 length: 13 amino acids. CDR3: CASRAGQGDGYTF. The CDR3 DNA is TGTGCCAGCAGGGCCGGACAGGGTGATGGCTACACCTTC.

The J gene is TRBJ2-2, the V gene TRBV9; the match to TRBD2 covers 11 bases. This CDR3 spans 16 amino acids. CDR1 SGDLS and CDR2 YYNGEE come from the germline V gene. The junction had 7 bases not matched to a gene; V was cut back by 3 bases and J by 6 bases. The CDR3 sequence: CASSEASGRLAGELFF. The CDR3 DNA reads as TGTGCCAGCAGCGAGGCTAGCGGGAGGTTGGCCGGGGAGCTGTTTTTT. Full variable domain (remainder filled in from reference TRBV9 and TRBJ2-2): DSGVTQTPKHLITATGQRVTLRCSPRSGDLSVYWYQQSLDQGLQFLIQYYNGEERAKGNILERFSAQQFPDLHSELNLSSLELGDSALYFCASSEASGRLAGELFFGEGSRLTVL.

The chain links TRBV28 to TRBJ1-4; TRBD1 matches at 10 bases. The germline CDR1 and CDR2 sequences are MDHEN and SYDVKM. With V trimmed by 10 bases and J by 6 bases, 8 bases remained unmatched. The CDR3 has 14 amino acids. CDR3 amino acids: CATSSGTGDEKLFF. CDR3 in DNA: TGTGCCACCTCGTCCGGGACAGGGGATGAAAAACTGTTTTTT.

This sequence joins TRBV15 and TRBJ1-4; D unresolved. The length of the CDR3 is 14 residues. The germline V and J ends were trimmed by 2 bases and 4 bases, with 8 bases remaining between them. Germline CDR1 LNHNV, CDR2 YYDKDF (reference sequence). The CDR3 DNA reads TGTGCCACCAGCAGATCCCTTCTTAATGAAAAACTGTTTTTT. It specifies CATSRSLLNEKLFF.

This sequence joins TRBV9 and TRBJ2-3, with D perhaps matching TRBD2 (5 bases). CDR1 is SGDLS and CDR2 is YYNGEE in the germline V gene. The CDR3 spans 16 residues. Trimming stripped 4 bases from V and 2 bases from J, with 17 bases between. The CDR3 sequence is CASSSLVGSDTDTQYF. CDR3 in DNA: TGTGCCAGCAGCTCGCTGGTAGGTAGCGACACAGATACGCAGTATTTT.

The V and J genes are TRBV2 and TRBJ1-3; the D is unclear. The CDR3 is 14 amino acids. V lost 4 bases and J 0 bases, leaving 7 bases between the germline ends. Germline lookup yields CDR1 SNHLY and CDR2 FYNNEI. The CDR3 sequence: CASSGSVSGNTIYF. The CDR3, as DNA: TGTGCCAGCAGTGGGTCAGTCTCTGGAAACACCATATATTTT.

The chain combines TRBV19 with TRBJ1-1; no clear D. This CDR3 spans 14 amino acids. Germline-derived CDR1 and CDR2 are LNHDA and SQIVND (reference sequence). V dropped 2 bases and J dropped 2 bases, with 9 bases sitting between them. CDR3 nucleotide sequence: TGTGCCAGTAGTATAAGTGGAGACAACACTGAAGCTTTCTTT. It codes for CASSISGDNTEAFF.

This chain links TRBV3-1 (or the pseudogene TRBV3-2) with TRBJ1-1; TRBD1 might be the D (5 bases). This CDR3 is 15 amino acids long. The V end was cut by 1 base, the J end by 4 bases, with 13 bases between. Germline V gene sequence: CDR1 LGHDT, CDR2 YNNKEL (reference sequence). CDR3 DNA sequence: TGTGCCAGCAGCCAAGTCTTAGGGGCTGGCACTGAAGCTTTCTTT. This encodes CASSQVLGAGTEAFF.

Here the CDR3 DNA reads TGTGCCACCAGCAGAGCCAGGGCCGAGCAGCCCCAGCATTTT. Its protein is CATSRARAEQPQHF. The V call is TRBV15, the J call TRBJ1-5; perhaps TRBD1 as D (5 bases). The V end was cut by 1 base, the J end by 7 bases, with 11 bases between. From germline, CDR1 is LNHNV and CDR2 YYDKDF (reference sequence). The CDR3 is 14 amino acids.